Following are 3 T cell receptor beta chains from one sample sequenced in a study of T-cell reconstitution after alpha-beta-depleted transplantation in children. Unique molecular identifiers were used to barcode this TCRbeta library. Using its own MiXCR run on the PCR reads, TCRdb lists one record per CDR3 protein. Of 350,000 to 500,000 distinct CDR3 sequences in the sample, over 40% were seen once. The sample was PBMCs, taken before TCRalphabeta/CD19-depleted stem cell transplant. These receptors were taken from a girl aged 2 to 9 with aplastic anemia, due to receive a stem cell transplant.

The CDR3 DNA is TGCAGCGGCCACGTAACTAGCACAGATACGCAGTATTTT. The encoded protein is CSGHVTSTDTQYF. V gene TRBV29-1 combines with J gene TRBJ2-3; D remains ambiguous. The germline CDR1 and CDR2 sequences are SQVTM and ANQGSEA. The V and J ends lost 7 bases and 0 bases respectively, with 11 bases between them. This CDR3 region has 13 residues.

J is TRBJ2-3 and V is TRBV7-2, with TRBD2 identical over 8 bases. Germline V CDR1 and CDR2: SGHTA, FQGNSA. The length of the CDR3 is 16 residues. Losses at the gene ends were 5 bases for V and 2 bases for J; bases not matched to a gene: 9. The CDR3 DNA sequence: TGTGCCAGCAGCCTCCAGACTAGCGTCCTCACAGATACGCAGTATTTT. Translated, it gives CASSLQTSVLTDTQYF.

J is TRBJ1-1 and V is TRBV20-1; TRBD1 might be the D (5 bases). Germline V gene data show CDR1 as DFQATT and CDR2 as SNEGSKA (reference sequence). CDR3 length equals 15 residues. V was clipped by 5 bases and J by 8 bases, with 24 bases between them. The CDR3 protein is CSAHSSGAGGAEAFF. The CDR3 bases are TGCAGTGCTCATTCGAGCGGGGCCGGGGGTGCCGAAGCTTTCTTT.